Below are 17 T cell receptor beta chains sequenced from a single sample in a study of Graves' ophthalmopathy and Graves' hyperthyroidism. Beta-chain TCR CDR3 regions were amplified from RNA transcripts. A first-round RT-PCR used HTBI primers, followed by a second-round multiplex PCR. TCRdb called the multiplex PCR reads again in MiXCR, with one record for every CDR3 protein. Of about 740,000 distinct CDR3 sequences listed, 40% are singletons. What was sequenced was peripheral blood. The receptor set was obtained from an adult man with Graves' ophthalmopathy.

The V call is TRBV25-1, the J call TRBJ2-2; D may be TRBD2 (6 bases). Germline CDR1 reads MGHDK; CDR2 reads SYGVNS. This CDR3 region has 15 residues. The V gene lost 8 bases and the J gene lost 4 bases, with 17 bases spanning the gap. CDR3 sequence (DNA): TGTGCCAGCCTAGGGTCGGGGACTGGCACCGGGGAGCTGTTTTTT. It yields the protein CASLGSGTGTGELFF.

This clonotype appeared many times. The J gene is TRBJ1-5, the V gene TRBV19; D gene ambiguous. V lost 1 base, J lost 7 bases, and 8 bases lay in between. The CDR3 sequence is 13 residues long. Germline loops: CDR1 LNHDA, CDR2 SQIVND (reference sequence). CDR3 sequence reads: CASSIGGGQPQHF. The CDR3 nucleotides read TGTGCCAGTAGTATAGGGGGAGGACAGCCCCAGCATTTT.

The chain couples TRBV11-2 to TRBJ1-4; tentatively, D is TRBD1 (6 bases). The CDR3 contains 17 residues. Trimming removed 6 bases from V and 2 bases from J, with 19 bases in between. In germline, CDR1 is SGHAT, CDR2 FQNNGV. The DNA of the CDR3 is TGTGCCAGCAGAGTGACATCCGGAAGGGGGACTAATGAAAAACTGTTTTTT. Translated, it gives CASRVTSGRGTNEKLFF. The variable domain in full, with the rest retrieved from reference TRBV11-2 and TRBJ1-4, is EAGVAQSPRYKIIEKRQSVAFWCNPISGHATLYWYQQILGQGPKLLIQFQNNGVVDDSQLPKDRFSAERLKGVDSTLKIQPAKLEDSAVYLCASRVTSGRGTNEKLFFGSGTQLSVL.

V and J are TRBV7-2 and TRBJ2-6, with D hard to call. Germline CDR1 and CDR2: SGHTA and FQGNSA. Trimming removed 0 bases from V and 19 bases from J, with 4 bases in between. The CDR3 runs 9 residues. CDR3 loop: CASSLAPTF. CDR3 DNA sequence: TGTGCCAGCAGCTTAGCCCCCACTTTC.

The chain uses TRBV6-6 and TRBJ2-7, with 10 bases identical to TRBD1. CDR3 size: 16 residues. Germline CDR1 is MNHNY and CDR2 is SVGAGI (reference sequence). With 2 bases clipped from V and 3 bases from J, the junction kept 7 bases outside the gene matches. The CDR3 loop reads CASSYTEGQGYYEQYF. The CDR3 region has the DNA TGTGCCAGCAGTTACACCGAGGGACAGGGGTACTACGAGCAGTACTTC.

V is TRBV6-6 and J is TRBJ2-5; 8 bases agree with TRBD1. This CDR3 comprises 18 residues. V was pared by 5 bases and J by 3 bases, with 17 bases of the junction left unmatched. Germline CDR1 MNHNY, CDR2 SVGAGI (reference sequence). The CDR3 bases are TGTGCCAGCAGTCCAGCCCTCACCGGGACAGGACGTGAAGAGACCCAGTACTTC. Residues: CASSPALTGTGREETQYF.

This chain links TRBV20-1 with TRBJ1-5; the match to TRBD1 covers 8 bases. This CDR3 spans 15 amino acids. Germline V gene data show CDR1 as DFQATT and CDR2 as SNEGSKA (reference sequence). V lost 2 bases, J lost 3 bases, and 6 bases stayed unmatched. This CDR3 reads CSARPLDRDNQPQHF. CDR3 bases: TGCAGTGCTAGACCCTTGGACAGGGACAATCAGCCCCAGCATTTT.

This chain links TRBV6-1 with TRBJ2-7; either TRBD1 or TRBD2 may fit D (5 bases each). Germline V lookup: CDR1 MNHNS, CDR2 SASEGT. CDR3 length: 15 residues. Deletions cut 8 bases from V and 3 bases from J, with 20 bases between. The CDR3 bases are TGTGCCAGCGAGGTATCGGGGACCGCGAACTACGAGCAGTACTTC. Amino acid sequence: CASEVSGTANYEQYF.

The chain uses TRBV29-1 and TRBJ1-3; D not resolved. V dropped 4 bases and J dropped 8 bases, with 6 bases sitting between them. The CDR3 has 10 residues. Germline V lookup: CDR1 SQVTM, CDR2 ANQGSEA. The DNA of the CDR3 is TGCAGCGTTGTCCGGGACACCATATATTTT. It specifies CSVVRDTIYF. Variable domain in full (rest from reference TRBV29-1 and TRBJ1-3): SAVISQKPSRDICQRGTSLTIQCQVDSQVTMMFWYRQQPGQSLTLIATANQGSEATYESGFVIDKFPISRPNLTFSTLTVSNMSPEDSSIYLCSVVRDTIYFGEGSWLTVV.

A few counts support this clonotype. The genes are TRBV9 and TRBJ1-6; tentative D call: TRBD1 (5 bases). This CDR3 is built from 17 residues. CDR1 is SGDLS, CDR2 YYNGEE, per germline. Trimming took off 4 bases at V and 2 bases at J, with 16 bases between the two ends. The CDR3 bases are TGTGCCAGCAGCCCGACGGGGGTCGGGCCCTATAATTCACCCCTCCACTTT. This encodes CASSPTGVGPYNSPLHF.

In its sample, this clonotype was seen many times. J is TRBJ2-7 and V is TRBV7-2, with 9 bases identical to TRBD1. Trimming cost V 5 bases and J 7 bases; bases outside gene matches: 6. CDR1 is SGHTA, CDR2 FQGNSA, per germline. CDR3 length: 13 residues. The CDR3 region has the DNA TGTGCCAGCAGCCGGGACAGGGCCGAAGAGCAGTACTTC. Protein sequence: CASSRDRAEEQYF.

The chain carries TRBV19 and TRBJ1-5; no clear D gene. CDR1 and CDR2 (germline): LNHDA, SQIVND (reference sequence). V was trimmed by 6 bases and J by 3 bases, leaving 9 bases between them. The CDR3 contains 13 residues. The CDR3 DNA reads as TGTGCCAGTAGCGTAAGTCACAATCAGCCCCAGCATTTT. It specifies CASSVSHNQPQHF.

The chain carries TRBV7-2 and TRBJ2-7, with 7 bases fitting TRBD1. V shed 4 bases, J shed 4 bases, and the junction held 10 bases outside the gene matches. Germline V lookup: CDR1 SGHTA, CDR2 FQGNSA. This CDR3 has 15 residues. CDR3 amino acids: CASSSGADRLYEQYF. The CDR3 DNA reads as TGTGCCAGCAGCTCGGGCGCGGACAGGTTGTACGAGCAGTACTTC.

V gene TRBV11-2 combines with J gene TRBJ1-5; a weak D match, TRBD1 (6 bases). The CDR3 spans 15 residues. V lost 5 bases, J lost 6 bases, and 17 bases lay in between. Per germline, CDR1 SGHAT and CDR2 FQNNGV. CDR3 nucleotides: TGTGCCAGCAGCCCATTCTGCGGGGGCATTCAGCCCCAGCATTTT. Its protein is CASSPFCGGIQPQHF.

This clonotype occurred a few times. The V gene is TRBV28, the J gene TRBJ1-1; TRBD1 might be the D (6 bases). Germline assignment: CDR1 MDHEN and CDR2 SYDVKM. Trimming cost V 3 bases and J 5 bases, with 10 bases left between them. The CDR3 has 13 amino acids. CDR3: CASSFGQWTEAFF. In nucleotides, the CDR3 is TGTGCCAGCAGTTTTGGACAGTGGACTGAAGCTTTCTTT.

The rearrangement uses TRBV13 and TRBJ1-2, with 8 bases fitting TRBD1. V was clipped by 6 bases and J by 7 bases; unmatched bases: 10. CDR3 length equals 14 residues. Germline-derived CDR1 and CDR2 are PRHDT and FYEKMQ (reference sequence). Here the CDR3 DNA reads TGTGCCAGCAGTCCTGGTGACAGGGGTGGTGGCTACACCTTC. The encoded protein is CASSPGDRGGGYTF.

The chain joins TRBV10-3 to TRBJ1-3; D possibly corresponds to TRBD1 (6 bases). Germline assignment: CDR1 ENHRY and CDR2 SYGVKD. CDR3 size: 13 residues. The germline V and J ends were trimmed by 10 bases and 7 bases, with 17 bases remaining between them. The chain's CDR3 is CATKKGGGNTIYF. The CDR3 DNA reads TGTGCCACTAAGAAAGGGGGGGGCAACACCATATATTTT.